The T cell receptor beta chain described here comes from a study of T cells in Graves' hyperthyroidism and ophthalmopathy. Amplified TCR beta CDR3 regions came from RNA transcripts. TCR CDR3 regions were first amplified by RT-PCR with HTBI primers. TCRdb ran MiXCR on the multiplex PCR reads and lists one entry per CDR3 protein. The table shows over 450,000 distinct CDR3 sequences, with around 14% occurring only once. The V and J ends lost 2 bases and 4 bases respectively, with 9 bases between them. The germline CDR1 and CDR2 sequences are MDHEN and SYDVKM. This CDR3 region has 13 residues. Sequencing was performed on blood. The chain combines TRBV28 with TRBJ2-7; D is undetermined. The clonotype comes from a young woman with Graves' hyperthyroidism. The CDR3 DNA is TGTGCCAGCAGTTTAATTGGCGTTTACGAGCAGTACTTC. Its protein is CASSLIGVYEQYF.